Each of the 8 T cell receptor beta chains below was sequenced from the same sample in a study of CD8 T cells in Susac syndrome. With random hexamers, roughly 0.45 to 1 ug RNA was reverse transcribed. TCRdb re-called the immunoSEQ multiplex PCR reads through MiXCR, storing one row per CDR3 protein. The sample holds 70,000 to 85,000 distinct CDR3 sequences; approximately 96% are singletons and the top ten take around 0.41%. Sequencing was done on a sample of CD8+ T cells from PBMCs. Every receptor here comes from a human donor with Susac syndrome.

The rearrangement links TRBV28 to TRBJ2-2; maybe TRBD2 (5 bases). Trimming removed 3 bases at V and 5 bases at J, with 7 bases between. CDR3 size: 13 residues. Germline CDR1 and CDR2: MDHEN and SYDVKM. The CDR3 coding sequence is TGTGCCAGCAGTTTCCGAGGGACCGGGGAGCTGTTTTTT. Amino acid sequence: CASSFRGTGELFF.

The gene calls are TRBV9 and TRBJ2-3; D ambiguous. The CDR3 covers 14 residues. V dropped 0 bases and J dropped 4 bases, with 9 bases sitting between them. Germline CDR1 and CDR2: SGDLS and YYNGEE. CDR3 sequence (DNA): TGTGCCAGCAGCGTAGAAGGCGTTTCAGATACGCAGTATTTT. Translating it yields CASSVEGVSDTQYF.

The count of this clonotype is one. The V and J genes are TRBV9 and TRBJ2-7; D might be TRBD1 (6 bases). Looked up from germline, CDR1 is SGDLS and CDR2 is YYNGEE. The CDR3 consists of 14 residues. Trimming removed 2 bases from V and 5 bases from J, with 14 bases in between. The CDR3 DNA sequence: TGTGCCAGCAGCGTTTCCGGGACACCAGACGAGCAGTACTTC. Amino acids: CASSVSGTPDEQYF.

This chain links TRBV27 with TRBJ1-5; a weak D match, TRBD1 (5 bases). CDR3 length equals 13 residues. Trimming took off 5 bases at V and 5 bases at J, with 10 bases between the two ends. The germline V gene encodes CDR1 MNHEY and CDR2 SMNVEV (reference sequence). The CDR3 DNA follows: TGTGCCAGCAGTCTCGACAGTTATCAGCCCCAGCATTTT. This encodes CASSLDSYQPQHF.

The J gene is TRBJ2-1, the V gene TRBV30; D remains unclear. CDR3 length equals 12 residues. The V and J ends lost 0 bases and 7 bases respectively, with 7 bases between them. In germline, CDR1 is GTSNPN, CDR2 SVGIG (reference sequence). Written as DNA, the CDR3 is TGTGCCTGGAGTGTGGGGTCGAATGAGCAGTTCTTC. The encoded protein is CAWSVGSNEQFF.

The J gene is TRBJ2-7, the V gene TRBV7-2; D is undetermined. V was clipped by 5 bases and J by 0 bases, with 14 bases between them. In germline, CDR1 is SGHTA, CDR2 FQGNSA. This CDR3 contains 15 residues. CDR3: CASSLTTPSSYEQYF. In nucleotides, the CDR3 is TGTGCCAGCAGCCTTACGACTCCCAGCTCCTACGAGCAGTACTTC.

The V and J genes are TRBV24-1 and TRBJ2-1; D call uncertain. The germline CDR1 and CDR2 sequences are KGHDR and SFDVKD. CDR3 length: 13 amino acids. V was trimmed by 9 bases and J by 12 bases, leaving 20 bases between them. CDR3 region: CATAQYPVKGQFF. In DNA form, the CDR3 reads TGTGCCACCGCCCAGTACCCAGTCAAAGGGCAGTTCTTC.

The genes are TRBV7-9 and TRBJ2-1; no reliable D call. The CDR3 runs to 13 residues. Per germline, CDR1 SEHNR and CDR2 FQNEAQ (reference sequence). Trimming took 0 bases from V and 8 from J, leaving 8 bases between them. CDR3 bases: TGTGCCAGCAGCTTAGCTGACCGTTATGAGCAGTTCTTC. Translated, it gives CASSLADRYEQFF.